A single sample is the source of the 6 T cell receptor beta chains below, sequenced in a study of blood T cell repertoires in COVID-19. Using immunoSEQ multiplex PCR, the repertoire was profiled, and TCRdb retains in-frame clones only, with some absent. Of about 190,000 clones in the sample, about 82% were seen once. The sequencing sample was made of PBMCs or T cells enriched from blood (not recorded which). Receptors were obtained from a young woman who had recovered from COVID-19.

The J gene is TRBJ2-3, the V gene TRBV5-1; 8 bases line up with TRBD1. Germline V gene lookup returns CDR1 SGHRS and CDR2 YFSETQ. The CDR3 spans 16 residues. V lost 4 bases and J lost 0; bases outside the gene matches: 7. For the CDR3, the DNA is TGCGCCAGCAGCCTCTTTCGGACAGGGAGCACAGATACGCAGTATTTT. Translated: CASSLFRTGSTDTQYF.

V is TRBV10-1 and J is TRBJ2-5, with D perhaps matching TRBD2 (6 bases). The CDR3 has 13 residues. The germline V gene has CDR1 WNHNN and CDR2 SYGVQD (reference sequence). V shed 5 bases and J shed 5 bases, with 12 bases lying between them. CDR3 region: CASSPGSLETQYF. DNA of the CDR3: TGCGCCAGCAGTCCCGGGAGTTTGGAGACCCAGTACTTC.

This clone was detected only once. This chain connects TRBV23-1 to TRBJ2-7, with D perhaps TRBD2 (5 bases). TRBV23-1 is known as an ORF, though its function is uncertain. Trimming took 6 bases from V and 0 from J, leaving 6 bases between them. The CDR3 extends over 12 amino acids. As DNA, the CDR3 is TGCGCCAGCAGACGGGGCTCCTACGAGCAGTACTTC. Its protein is CASRRGSYEQYF.

The rearrangement joins TRBV10-3 to TRBJ2-2; the match to TRBD2 covers 13 bases. The CDR3 covers 17 residues. V lost 6 bases to trimming and J lost 5 bases; unmatched junction nucleotides: 9. The germline CDR1 and CDR2 sequences are ENHRY and SYGVKD. The chain's CDR3 is CAIRPGLAGEGTGELFF. In DNA, the CDR3 is TGTGCCATCAGACCCGGACTAGCGGGAGAAGGGACCGGGGAGCTGTTTTTT.

This chain connects TRBV2 to TRBJ1-1, with unresolved D. The CDR3 sequence is 12 residues long. V lost 3 bases and J lost 10, with 12 bases in between. Germline lookup yields CDR1 SNHLY and CDR2 FYNNEI. The CDR3 sequence is CASSETGFAAFF. CDR3 in DNA: TGTGCCAGCAGTGAGACGGGGTTCGCAGCTTTCTTT.

The rearrangement joins TRBV2 to TRBJ1-5, with D hard to call. Trimming left V 6 bases short and J 5 bases short, with 11 bases between. The length of the CDR3 is 13 residues. CDR1 SNHLY and CDR2 FYNNEI come from the germline V gene. As DNA, the CDR3 is TGTGCCAGCAGCGCCGGGGTTGATCAGCCCCAGCATTTT. This translates into CASSAGVDQPQHF. Using reference TRBV2 and TRBJ1-5 for the parts outside the CDR3, the full variable domain is EPEVTQTPSHQVTQMGQEVILRCVPISNHLYFYWYRQILGQKVEFLVSFYNNEISEKSEIFDDQFSVERPDGSNFTLKIRSTKLEDSAMYFCASSAGVDQPQHFGDGTRLSIL.